One sample yielded the 24 T cell receptor beta chains listed below, sequenced in a study of metastatic and nonmetastatic thyroid tumors. Treatment of any kind had been given to no patient before thyroid surgery. TCRdb re-analyzed the PCR reads using MiXCR. Here the sample spans around 20,000 clones, 15% to 20% being singletons. Sequencing input: tumor tissue. These receptors were obtained from a female donor with papillary thyroid cancer or a benign thyroid nodule (not recorded which). Some clones in this sample may be carry-over from other donors' samples.

J is TRBJ2-7 and V is TRBV11-2; no clear D. With 1 base removed from V and 7 bases from J, the gap between germline ends came to 14 bases. This CDR3 is built from 14 residues. The germline gives CDR1 SGHAT, CDR2 FQNNGV. This CDR3 reads CASSLGSGPDEQYF. CDR3 coding DNA: TGTGCCAGCAGCTTAGGTTCTGGGCCTGATGAGCAGTACTTC. The entire variable domain, with the rest obtained from reference TRBV11-2 and TRBJ2-7, is as follows: EAGVAQSPRYKIIEKRQSVAFWCNPISGHATLYWYQQILGQGPKLLIQFQNNGVVDDSQLPKDRFSAERLKGVDSTLKIQPAKLEDSAVYLCASSLGSGPDEQYFGPGTRLTVT.

This clone appeared many times. This sequence joins TRBV29-1 and TRBJ2-2; D may be TRBD2 (6 bases). The V gene lost 6 bases and the J gene lost 5 bases, with 22 bases spanning the gap. The CDR3 totals 16 residues. Germline CDR1 SQVTM, CDR2 ANQGSEA. The CDR3 reads CSVAIGTFSGTGELFF. CDR3 DNA: TGCAGCGTGGCAATAGGGACTTTTAGTGGAACCGGGGAGCTGTTTTTT.

This clone came up many times. This rearrangement joins TRBV5-1 to TRBJ1-2, with D unclear. The germline V and J ends were trimmed by 1 base and 8 bases, with 12 bases remaining between them. This CDR3 spans 13 amino acids. Germline-derived CDR1 and CDR2 are SGHRS and YFSETQ. CDR3 in DNA: TGCGCCAGCAGCTTGATACAGACTCGAGGCTACACCTTC. Residues: CASSLIQTRGYTF.

A remark on this clone: Since a much larger clone is just one base distant, this may be a read error. The rearrangement uses TRBV10-3 and TRBJ1-4; 10 bases fit TRBD1. V lost 4 bases, J lost 4 bases, and 9 bases stayed unmatched. Germline V gene data show CDR1 as ENHRY and CDR2 as SYGVKD. The CDR3 is 17 amino acids. In nucleotides, the CDR3 is TGTGCCATCAGTGTCGGGGACAGGGGAGTACGTAATGAAAAACTGTTTTTT. Protein: CAISVGDRGVRNEKLFF.

This clone was found many times. The chain joins TRBV20-1 to TRBJ2-6; 11 bases fit TRBD2. Germline values: CDR1 DFQATT, CDR2 SNEGSKA (reference sequence). This CDR3 contains 16 residues. The ends lost 6 bases at V and 1 base at J; junction bases unmatched: 5. In DNA, the CDR3 is TGCAGTGCCGGTAGCGGGAGGGGTTCTGGGGCCAACGTCCTGACTTTC. Its translation is CSAGSGRGSGANVLTF.

This clone was counted at least ten times. V usage is TRBV10-2 and J usage is TRBJ2-3, with a weak D call TRBD1 (6 bases). V was cut by 6 bases and J by 4 bases, with 11 bases left in between. This CDR3 is 13 amino acids long. Germline V gives CDR1 WSHSY, CDR2 SAAADI. Here the CDR3 reads CASRTTGSDTQYF. CDR3 nucleotides: TGCGCCAGCAGGACGACAGGTTCAGATACGCAGTATTTT.

This clone was detected ten times or more. This chain links TRBV14 with TRBJ1-4; TRBD1 matches 8 bases. The germline V gene has CDR1 SGHDN and CDR2 FVKESK. This CDR3 spans 15 amino acids. V lost 4 bases and J lost 5; bases outside the gene matches: 6. The CDR3 DNA reads as TGTGCCAGCAGCCCTGACAGGGGAATCAATGAAAAACTGTTTTTT. Its protein is CASSPDRGINEKLFF.

This clone was found many times. V usage is TRBV7-9 and J usage is TRBJ1-2; 12 bases align to TRBD1. The CDR3 extends over 18 amino acids. Germline loops: CDR1 SEHNR, CDR2 FQNEAQ (reference sequence). The ends lost 3 bases at V and 3 bases at J; junction bases unmatched: 11. The CDR3 loop is CASSFSTGTGGTYYGYTF. In nucleotides, the CDR3 is TGTGCCAGCAGCTTCTCTACCGGGACAGGGGGCACCTACTATGGCTACACCTTC.

The sample holds a few counts of this clone. The genes are TRBV27 and TRBJ2-2; D is perhaps TRBD1 (5 bases). V gave up 1 base and J gave up 10 bases, with 16 bases separating them. Germline V gives CDR1 MNHEY, CDR2 SMNVEV (reference sequence). The CDR3 totals 15 residues. The CDR3 region is CASSLLEGVFVELFF. CDR3 bases: TGTGCCAGCAGTTTATTGGAAGGGGTGTTCGTGGAGCTGTTTTTT.

This clone was counted a few times. The chain is built from TRBV6-5 and TRBJ1-1, with 9 nucleotides matching TRBD1. The CDR3 contains 17 residues. Germline CDR1 reads MNHEY; CDR2 reads SVGAGI. J gave up 0 bases and V 2 bases, and 7 bases lay outside the gene matches. The CDR3 region has the DNA TGTGCCAGCAGTTACCTACCGGACAGGGGTATGAACACTGAAGCTTTCTTT. It specifies CASSYLPDRGMNTEAFF.

This clone was counted ten times or more. V gene TRBV10-3 combines with J gene TRBJ1-5; the match to TRBD1 covers 7 bases. Germline lookup yields CDR1 ENHRY and CDR2 SYGVKD. Unmatched junction bases numbered 9, after V lost 5 bases and J lost 8 bases. The CDR3 sequence is 14 residues long. CDR3 nucleotides: TGTGCCATCAGTCCAGAGGGGGCTTGGGAGCCCCAGCATTTT. The encoded protein is CAISPEGAWEPQHF.

This clone came up many times. The rearrangement joins TRBV5-5 to TRBJ2-6, with TRBD2 as a possible D gene (6 bases). The CDR3 length is 15 residues. The V end lost 4 bases, the J end lost 3 bases, and 11 bases lay between the germline ends. The germline V gene encodes CDR1 SGHKS and CDR2 YYEKEE (reference sequence). CDR3 in DNA: TGTGCCAGCAGCCCCCTGGGGGGTGGGGCCAACGTCCTGACTTTC. Its protein is CASSPLGGGANVLTF.

This clone was seen at least ten times. V and J are TRBV7-2 and TRBJ2-2; D is undetermined. Looked up from germline, CDR1 is SGHTA and CDR2 is FQGNSA. The length of the CDR3 is 11 residues. Trimming cost V 0 bases and J 7 bases, with 0 bases left between them. The CDR3 spells CASSLAGELFF. CDR3 coding DNA: TGTGCCAGCAGCTTAGCCGGGGAGCTGTTTTTT.

V and J are TRBV11-1 and TRBJ2-5, with no clear D. Deletions cut 1 base from V and 4 bases from J, with 7 bases between. The CDR3 spans 13 residues. Germline lookup yields CDR1 SGHAT and CDR2 FQDESV (reference sequence). CDR3: CASSLGRRETQYF. CDR3 coding DNA: TGTGCCAGCAGCTTAGGCAGGCGAGAGACCCAGTACTTC. Variable domain in full (rest from reference TRBV11-1 and TRBJ2-5): EAEVAQSPRYKITEKSQAVAFWCDPISGHATLYWYRQILGQGPELLVQFQDESVVDDSQLPKDRFSAERLKGVDSTLKIQPAELGDSAMYLCASSLGRRETQYFGPGTRLLVL.

In its sample, this clone was seen many times. The CDR3: CASSPTNGGELFF. In DNA form, the CDR3 reads TGTGCCAGCTCACCTACAAATGGAGGGGAGCTGTTTTTT. V gene TRBV18 combines with J gene TRBJ2-2; D gene ambiguous. CDR1 is KGHSH and CDR2 is LQKENI in the germline V gene. Trimming shortened V by 3 bases and J by 8 bases, and 10 bases separated the two germline ends. The CDR3 loop spans 13 amino acids.

This clone was recorded many times. V is TRBV7-3 and J is TRBJ2-3; D is unresolved. Germline assignment: CDR1 SGHTA and CDR2 FQGTGA. The V end lost 5 bases, the J end lost 0 bases, and 3 bases lay between the germline ends. This CDR3 has 12 residues. The CDR3 loop is CASSPSTDTQYF. CDR3 coding DNA: TGTGCCAGCAGCCCAAGCACAGATACGCAGTATTTT.

The J gene is TRBJ1-2, the V gene TRBV20-1, with D uncertain. The V end was cut by 6 bases, the J end by 2 bases, with 7 bases between. Germline V lookup: CDR1 DFQATT, CDR2 SNEGSKA (reference sequence). This CDR3 is built from 11 residues. CDR3 bases: TGCAGTGCAAAACAAAACTATGGCTACACCTTC. Its protein product is CSAKQNYGYTF.

This clone has a count of ten or more. Here the CDR3 reads CATSRDMNTEAFF. CDR3 DNA: TGTGCCACCAGCAGAGATATGAACACTGAAGCTTTCTTT. The V gene is TRBV15, the J gene TRBJ1-1; D ambiguous. The germline V gene has CDR1 LNHNV and CDR2 YYDKDF (reference sequence). This CDR3 comprises 13 residues. Deletions cut 0 bases from V and 0 bases from J, with 2 bases between.

This clone occurred many times. The rearrangement joins TRBV10-2 to TRBJ1-1, with 8 bases lining up with TRBD1. The germline gives CDR1 WSHSY, CDR2 SAAADI. The CDR3 consists of 14 residues. The V gene end was trimmed by 5 bases and the J gene end by 1 base; junction bases not matched to a gene: 3. In nucleotides, the CDR3 is TGCGCCAGCAGTAACAGGGGGAGGAACACTGAAGCTTTCTTT. Translating gives CASSNRGRNTEAFF.

V gene TRBV28 combines with J gene TRBJ2-7, with D hard to call. CDR3 length equals 12 residues. Looked up from germline, CDR1 is MDHEN and CDR2 is SYDVKM. V was pared by 6 bases and J by 6 bases, with 12 bases between. The CDR3 nucleotides read TGTGCCAGCAGCTCACTCGGGTTCGAGCAGTACTTC. This sequence encodes CASSSLGFEQYF.

Within the sample, this clone is medium-sized. The V call is TRBV28, the J call TRBJ2-1; unclear D gene. CDR3 length: 13 residues. The V end was cut by 3 bases, the J end by 2 bases, with 5 bases between. Germline CDR1 reads MDHEN; CDR2 reads SYDVKM. In nucleotides, the CDR3 is TGTGCCAGCAGTTTGCCAGCCTACAATGAGCAGTTCTTC. It yields the protein CASSLPAYNEQFF.

The chain couples TRBV11-2 to TRBJ2-3; possible D gene TRBD2, 6 bases. V shed 5 bases and J shed 5 bases, with 17 bases lying between them. The CDR3 consists of 15 residues. The germline CDR1 and CDR2 sequences are SGHAT and FQNNGV. The CDR3 DNA follows: TGTGCCAGCAGCCGAACCGGTGCTAGCGAAGATACGCAGTATTTT. Translated: CASSRTGASEDTQYF. The variable domain in full, with the rest retrieved from reference TRBV11-2 and TRBJ2-3, is EAGVAQSPRYKIIEKRQSVAFWCNPISGHATLYWYQQILGQGPKLLIQFQNNGVVDDSQLPKDRFSAERLKGVDSTLKIQPAKLEDSAVYLCASSRTGASEDTQYFGPGTRLTVL.

This clone was seen ten or more times. The chain joins TRBV5-4 to TRBJ2-5, with D perhaps matching TRBD1 or TRBD2 (5 bases each). Trimming stripped 4 bases from V and 5 bases from J, with 12 bases between. CDR1 is SGHNT and CDR2 is YYREEE in the germline V gene (reference sequence). This CDR3 is built from 13 residues. The DNA of the CDR3 is TGTGCCAGCAGCCGGGACCTGGGGGAGACCCAGTACTTC. It yields the protein CASSRDLGETQYF.

The genes are TRBV4-1 and TRBJ2-1; 10 nucleotides match TRBD2. The trim removed 4 bases at V and 5 bases at J, leaving 8 bases unmatched. Germline CDR1 reads MGHRA; CDR2 reads YSYEKL. The CDR3 loop spans 16 amino acids. The CDR3 reads CASSLLRTSGDNEQFF. In DNA form, the CDR3 reads TGCGCCAGCAGCCTCTTACGGACTAGCGGAGACAATGAGCAGTTCTTC.